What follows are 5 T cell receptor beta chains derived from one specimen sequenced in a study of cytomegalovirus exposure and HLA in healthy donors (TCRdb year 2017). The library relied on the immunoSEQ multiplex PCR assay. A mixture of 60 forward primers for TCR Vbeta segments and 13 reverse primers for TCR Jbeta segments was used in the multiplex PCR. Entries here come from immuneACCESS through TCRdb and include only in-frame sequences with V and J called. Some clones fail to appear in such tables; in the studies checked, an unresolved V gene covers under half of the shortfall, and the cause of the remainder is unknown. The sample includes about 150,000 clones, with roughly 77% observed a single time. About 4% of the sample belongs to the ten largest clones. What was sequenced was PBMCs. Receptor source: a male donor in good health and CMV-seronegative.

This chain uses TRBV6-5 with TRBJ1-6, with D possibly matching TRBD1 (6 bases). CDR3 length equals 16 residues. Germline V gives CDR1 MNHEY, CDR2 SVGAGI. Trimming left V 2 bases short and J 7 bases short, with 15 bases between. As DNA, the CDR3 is TGTGCCAGCAGTTACGGCCAGGGGAAGAGGAATTCACCCCTCCACTTT. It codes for CASSYGQGKRNSPLHF.

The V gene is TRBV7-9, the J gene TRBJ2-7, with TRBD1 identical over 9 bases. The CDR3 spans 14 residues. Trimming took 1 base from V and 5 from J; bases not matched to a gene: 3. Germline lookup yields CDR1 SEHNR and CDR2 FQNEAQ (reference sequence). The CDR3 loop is CASSLDRGLNEQYF. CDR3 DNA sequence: TGTGCCAGCAGCTTAGACAGGGGGCTTAACGAGCAGTACTTC.

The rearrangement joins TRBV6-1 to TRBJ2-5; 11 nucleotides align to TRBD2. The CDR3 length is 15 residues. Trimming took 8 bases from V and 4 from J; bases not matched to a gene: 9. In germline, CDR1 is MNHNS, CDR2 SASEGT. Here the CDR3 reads CASGLASGRLETQYF. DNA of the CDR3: TGTGCCAGCGGCCTAGCTAGCGGGAGGCTAGAGACCCAGTACTTC.

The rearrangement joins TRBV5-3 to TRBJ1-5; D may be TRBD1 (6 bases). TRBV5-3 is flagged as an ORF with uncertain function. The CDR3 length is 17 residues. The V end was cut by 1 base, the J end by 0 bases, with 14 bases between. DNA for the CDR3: TGTGCCAGAAGCTTGACCTACAGGGTCTATAGCAATCAGCCCCAGCATTTT. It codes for CARSLTYRVYSNQPQHF.

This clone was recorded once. The CDR3 reads CASRLTDRGLGPQFF. The CDR3 DNA reads as TGTGCCAGCAGACTCACAGACAGGGGGCTGGGGCCCCAGTTCTTC. The chain is built from TRBV6-4 and TRBJ2-1; 10 bases match TRBD1. CDR3 length: 15 amino acids. J lost 13 bases, V lost 6 bases, and 15 bases had no gene match. CDR1 and CDR2 (germline): MRHNA, SNTAGT.